A selection of T cell receptor beta chains follows, all from one sample in a study of T cell repertoires in aging, cancer and after chemotherapy. Each CDR3 protein is one row after TCRdb ran MiXCR on the multiplex PCR reads. The table has about 9,000 distinct CDR3 sequences, about 29% seen once; the top ten hold around 10%. Sample: blood. All receptors come from a human donor in good health. Both conserved end residues are part of each CDR3. The D gene is left open where the match is weak. Clone size is not always given. Where it is, it says once, few, many or a class for expanded clones.

length,size,J,D,V,DNA,CDR3
13,few,TRBJ1-6,NA,TRBV12-3/TRBV12-4,TGTGCCAGCAAAGAGGGTAATAATTCACCCCTCCACTTT,CASKEGNNSPLHF
13,few,TRBJ1-5,NA,TRBV5-1,TGCGCCAGCAGCCAACAGGGAAATCAGCCCCAGCATTTT,CASSQQGNQPQHF
13,NA,TRBJ1-6,NA,TRBV12-3/TRBV12-4,TGTGCCAGCAGTATGTCAGAGGGATCACCCCTCCACTTT,CASSMSEGSPLHF
15,medium-sized,TRBJ2-2,NA,TRBV19,TGTGCCAGTAGTACCGGGGGAAGGAACACCGGGGAGCTGTTTTTT,CASSTGGRNTGELFF
15,medium-sized,TRBJ2-2,NA,TRBV19,TGTGCCAGTAGTGGGATAGCCGGGAACACCGGGGAGCTGTTTTTT,CASSGIAGNTGELFF
14,few,TRBJ2-3,NA,TRBV27,TGTGCCAGCAGTTTTCGGATGGTTGCAGATACGCAGTATTTT,CASSFRMVADTQYF
14,few,TRBJ2-7,NA,TRBV18,TGTGCCAGCTCACCCCCAGGGGTCGCGGACGAGCAGTACTTC,CASSPPGVADEQYF
15,NA,TRBJ1-1,NA,TRBV5-1,TGCGCCAGCAGGGAAACCCTCCCCCCGGTCACTGAAGCTTTCTTT,CASRETLPPVTEAFF
15,NA,TRBJ2-1,NA,TRBV7-2,TGTGCCAGCAGCTTAGACGCGCCGGCCTACAATGAGCAGTTCTTC,CASSLDAPAYNEQFF
14,NA,TRBJ2-3,NA,TRBV6-6,TGTGCCAGCAGTTACTGGCGTCCCACAGATACGCAGTATTTT,CASSYWRPTDTQYF
13,medium-sized,TRBJ2-2,NA,TRBV30,TGTGCCTGGAGTGTGAGGTTTTCCGGGGAGCTGTTTTTT,CAWSVRFSGELFF
13,few,TRBJ2-1,TRBD1,TRBV9,TGTGCCAGCAGCGGGACAGGGCTCGGTGAGCAGTTCTTC,CASSGTGLGEQFF
13,medium-sized,TRBJ1-5,TRBD1,TRBV29-1,TGCAGCGTTACAGGGGGGAGACATCAGCCCCAGCATTTT,CSVTGGRHQPQHF
15,few,TRBJ2-1,TRBD1,TRBV5-6,TGTGCCAGCAGTTCCGGGACAGGGGGCTACAATGAGCAGTTCTTC,CASSSGTGGYNEQFF
15,few,TRBJ1-5,TRBD1,TRBV6-5,TGTGCCAGCAGGCAGGGACAGGGGGTCGGTCAGCCCCAGCATTTT,CASRQGQGVGQPQHF
13,NA,TRBJ2-7,TRBD1,TRBV7-9,TGTGCCAGCACTCACAGGGGGTCCTACGAGCAGTACTTC,CASTHRGSYEQYF
17,medium-sized,TRBJ2-5,TRBD1,TRBV19,TGTGCCAGTAGTATTCTAGGCGGGACAGGGGTTCGCGAGACCCAGTACTTC,CASSILGGTGVRETQYF
15,NA,TRBJ2-1,TRBD2,TRBV14,TGTGCCAGCAGCTCTAGCGGGGGGGCTCGGAATGAGCAGTTCTTC,CASSSSGGARNEQFF
14,few,TRBJ2-3,NA,TRBV30,TGTGCCTGGAGACAGGAACAAAGCACAGATACGCAGTATTTT,CAWRQEQSTDTQYF
16,medium-sized,TRBJ2-6,NA,TRBV4-3,TGCGCCAGCAGCCAAGATCTAGCCTCTGGGGCCAACGTCCTGACTTTC,CASSQDLASGANVLTF
15,NA,TRBJ2-7,NA,TRBV6-1,TGTGCCAGCAGTGAAAACCACCGGGGTACAGGCGAGCAGTACTTC,CASSENHRGTGEQYF
14,NA,TRBJ1-2,NA,TRBV19,TGTGCCAGTAGTTCCGGACACTTGGACTATGACTACACCTTC,CASSSGHLDYDYTF
11,NA,TRBJ1-1,NA,TRBV12-3/TRBV12-4,TGTGCCAGCACCCTGGGGGCTGAAGCTTTCTTT,CASTLGAEAFF
12,few,TRBJ2-4,NA,TRBV13,TGTGCCAGCAGCTTAGGGGAGAACATTCAGTACTTC,CASSLGENIQYF
12,NA,TRBJ1-2,NA,TRBV27,TGTGCCAGCAGCCAAAGAACCTATGGCTACACCTTC,CASSQRTYGYTF
16,NA,TRBJ2-3,NA,TRBV6-2/TRBV6-3,TGTGCCAGCAAATACCGTGGAGGGACTAGCACAGATACGCAGTATTTT,CASKYRGGTSTDTQYF